This T cell receptor beta chain emerged from a study of T-cell memory formation after mild COVID-19. The study, taken as a whole, reports: Most CD4+ clones that shrank were in CM and EM, while CD8+ ones turned up in EMRA.

This clonotype was seen just once. Its antigen is undetermined. 5'RACE with constant-segment primers built TCRalpha and TCRbeta cDNA libraries with UMIs. TCRdb re-analysed the 5' RACE reads in MiXCR, keeping a single row per CDR3 protein. The sample includes approximately 500,000 distinct CDR3 sequences, 25% seen only once; the top ten take around 12%. The CDR3 is made up of 11 amino acids. Germline-derived CDR1 and CDR2 are SGHVS and FQNEAQ. The germline V and J ends were trimmed by 1 base and 11 bases, with 6 bases remaining between them. The sequence derives from an adult woman who had mild COVID-19 (a few samples of this study predate the infection). Cell type and time point are not known. The rearrangement joins TRBV7-8 to TRBJ2-1; no reliable D call. Material: PBMCs or a T cell subset sorted from them (not recorded which). The CDR3 is CASSLGGQQFF. The CDR3 DNA reads TGTGCCAGCAGCTTAGGGGGTCAGCAGTTCTTC.